This TCR beta chain was sequenced during a study of T-cell reconstitution after alpha-beta-depleted transplantation in children. During its preparation, the TCRbeta library received unique molecular identifiers. TCRdb passed the PCR reads through MiXCR, listing each CDR3 protein once. Of hundreds of thousands of distinct CDR3 sequences in the sample, over 9% were seen once. Many counts were recorded for this clonotype. Its antigen is still unknown. The V and J ends lost 0 bases and 0 bases respectively, with 9 bases between them. The CDR3 is made up of 17 amino acids. Germline V gene lookup returns CDR1 KGHSH and CDR2 LQKENI. Study results and caveats: T-cell numbers and diversity one year post-transplant derived largely from freshly generated T cells.

The material was PBMCs, obtained before TCRalphabeta/CD19-depleted stem cell transplant. The receptor was isolated from a boy under three years old with acute myeloid leukemia, due to receive a stem cell transplant. The V and J genes are TRBV18 and TRBJ2-6; D ambiguous. DNA for the CDR3: TGTGCCAGCTCACCACCGGGCCAGCCCTCTGGGGCCAACGTCCTGACTTTC. This encodes CASSPPGQPSGANVLTF.